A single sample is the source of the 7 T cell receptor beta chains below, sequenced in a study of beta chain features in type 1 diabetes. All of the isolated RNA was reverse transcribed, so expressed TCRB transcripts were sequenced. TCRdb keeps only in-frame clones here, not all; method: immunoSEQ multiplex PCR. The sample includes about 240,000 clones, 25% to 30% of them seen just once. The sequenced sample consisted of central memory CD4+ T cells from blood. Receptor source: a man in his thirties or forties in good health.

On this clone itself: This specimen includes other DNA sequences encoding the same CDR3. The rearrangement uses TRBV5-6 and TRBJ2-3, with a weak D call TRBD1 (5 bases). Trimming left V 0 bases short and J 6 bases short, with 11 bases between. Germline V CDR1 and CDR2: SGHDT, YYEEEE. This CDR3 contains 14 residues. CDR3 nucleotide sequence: TGTGCCAGCAGCTTGGGGGGCCGGCCGGATACGCAGTATTTT. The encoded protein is CASSLGGRPDTQYF.

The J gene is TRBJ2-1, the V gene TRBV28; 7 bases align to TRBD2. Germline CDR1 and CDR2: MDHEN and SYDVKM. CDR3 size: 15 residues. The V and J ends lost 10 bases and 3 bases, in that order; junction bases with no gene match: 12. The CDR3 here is CATTPGGRVYNEQFF. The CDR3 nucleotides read TGTGCCACCACACCCGGGGGGAGGGTCTACAATGAGCAGTTCTTC.

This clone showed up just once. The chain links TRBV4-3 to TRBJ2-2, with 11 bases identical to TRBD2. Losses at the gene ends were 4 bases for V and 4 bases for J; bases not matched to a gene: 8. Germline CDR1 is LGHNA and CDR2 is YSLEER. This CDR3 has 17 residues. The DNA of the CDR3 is TGCGCCAGCAGCCGCCAACTAGCGGGAGTTGGCACCGGGGAGCTGTTTTTT. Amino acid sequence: CASSRQLAGVGTGELFF.

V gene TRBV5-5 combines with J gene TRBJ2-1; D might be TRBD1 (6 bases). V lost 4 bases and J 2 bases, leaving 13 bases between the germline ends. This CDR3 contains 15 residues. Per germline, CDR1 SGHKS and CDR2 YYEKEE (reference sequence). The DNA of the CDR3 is TGTGCCAGCAGCCCCTCCGGGACACCCTACAATGAGCAGTTCTTC. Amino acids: CASSPSGTPYNEQFF.

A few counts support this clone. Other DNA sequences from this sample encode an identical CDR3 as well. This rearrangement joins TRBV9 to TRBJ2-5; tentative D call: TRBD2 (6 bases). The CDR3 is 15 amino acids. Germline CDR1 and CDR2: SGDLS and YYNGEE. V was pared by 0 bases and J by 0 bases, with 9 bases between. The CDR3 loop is CASSVGGGHQETQYF. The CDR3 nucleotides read TGTGCCAGCAGCGTAGGGGGAGGACACCAAGAGACCCAGTACTTC.

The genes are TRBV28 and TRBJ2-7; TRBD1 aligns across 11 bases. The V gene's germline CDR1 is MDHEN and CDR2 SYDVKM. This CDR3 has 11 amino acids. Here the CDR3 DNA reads TGTGGGACAGGGGGCCGTTACGAGCAGTACTTC. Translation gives CGTGGRYEQYF.

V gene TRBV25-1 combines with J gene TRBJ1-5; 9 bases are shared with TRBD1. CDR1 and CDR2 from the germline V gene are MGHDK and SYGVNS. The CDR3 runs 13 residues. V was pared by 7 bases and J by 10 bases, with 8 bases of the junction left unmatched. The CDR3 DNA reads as TGTGCCAGCACCTCAGGACAGGGGACACCCCAGCATTTT. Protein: CASTSGQGTPQHF.